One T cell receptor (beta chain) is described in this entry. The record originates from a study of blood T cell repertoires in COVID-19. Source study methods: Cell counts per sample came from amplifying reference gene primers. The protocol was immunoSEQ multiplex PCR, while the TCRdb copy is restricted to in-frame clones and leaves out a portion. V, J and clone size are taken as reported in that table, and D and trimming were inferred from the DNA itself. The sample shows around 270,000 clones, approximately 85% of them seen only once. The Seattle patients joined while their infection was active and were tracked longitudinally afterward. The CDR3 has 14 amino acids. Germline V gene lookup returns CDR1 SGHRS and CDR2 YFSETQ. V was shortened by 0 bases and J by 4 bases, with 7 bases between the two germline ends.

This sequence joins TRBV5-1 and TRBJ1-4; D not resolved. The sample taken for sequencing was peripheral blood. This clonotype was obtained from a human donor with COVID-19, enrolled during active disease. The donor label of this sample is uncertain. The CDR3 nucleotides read TGCGCCAGCAGCTTGGGCGGAAATAATGAAAAACTGTTTTTT. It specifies CASSLGGNNEKLFF.